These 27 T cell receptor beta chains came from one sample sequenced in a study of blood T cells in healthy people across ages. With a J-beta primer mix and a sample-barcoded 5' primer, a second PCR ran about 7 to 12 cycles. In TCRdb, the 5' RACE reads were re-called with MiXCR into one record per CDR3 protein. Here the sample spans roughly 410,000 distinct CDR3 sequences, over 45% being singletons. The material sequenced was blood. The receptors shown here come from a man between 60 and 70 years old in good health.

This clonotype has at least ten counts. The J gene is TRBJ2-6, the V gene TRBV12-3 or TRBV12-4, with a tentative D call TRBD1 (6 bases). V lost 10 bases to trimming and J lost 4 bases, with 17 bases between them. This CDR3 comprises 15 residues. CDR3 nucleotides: TGTGCCACCGCACGATACAGGGCCGGGGCCAACGTCCTGACTTTC. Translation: CATARYRAGANVLTF.

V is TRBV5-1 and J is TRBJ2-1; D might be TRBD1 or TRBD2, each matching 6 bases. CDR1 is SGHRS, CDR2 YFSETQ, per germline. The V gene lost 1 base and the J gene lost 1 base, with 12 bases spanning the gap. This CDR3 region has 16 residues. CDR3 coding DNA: TGCGCCAGCAGCTTGTTAGGCGGGACATCCTACAATGAGCAGTTCTTC. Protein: CASSLLGGTSYNEQFF.

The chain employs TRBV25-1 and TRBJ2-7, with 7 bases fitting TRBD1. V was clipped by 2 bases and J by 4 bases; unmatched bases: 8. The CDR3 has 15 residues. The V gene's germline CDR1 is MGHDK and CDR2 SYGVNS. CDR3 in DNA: TGTGCCAGCAGTGAAGCTGACAGGGCAACTTACGAGCAGTACTTC. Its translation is CASSEADRATYEQYF.

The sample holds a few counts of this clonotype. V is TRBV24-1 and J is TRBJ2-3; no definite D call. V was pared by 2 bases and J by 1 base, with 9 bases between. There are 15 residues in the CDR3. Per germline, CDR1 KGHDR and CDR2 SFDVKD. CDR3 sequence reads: CATSDWSGGTDTQYF. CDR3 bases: TGTGCCACCAGTGATTGGAGTGGGGGCACAGATACGCAGTATTTT.

CDR3 bases: TGTGCCAGCGGACCGGGACAGGGGGAGGGTACGCAGTATTTT. Residues: CASGPGQGEGTQYF. The chain couples TRBV27 to TRBJ2-3; 11 bases map to TRBD1. This CDR3 contains 14 residues. The J segment lost 8 bases and the V segment lost 8 bases, leaving 9 bases of the junction unmatched. Germline CDR1 is MNHEY and CDR2 is SMNVEV (reference sequence).

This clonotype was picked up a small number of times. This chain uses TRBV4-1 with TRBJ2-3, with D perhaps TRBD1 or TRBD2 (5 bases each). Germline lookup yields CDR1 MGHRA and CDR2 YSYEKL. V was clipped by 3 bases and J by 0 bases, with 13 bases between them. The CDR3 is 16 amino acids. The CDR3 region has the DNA TGCGCCAGCAGCCATTCTGGGGACCGGAGCACAGATACGCAGTATTTT. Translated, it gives CASSHSGDRSTDTQYF.

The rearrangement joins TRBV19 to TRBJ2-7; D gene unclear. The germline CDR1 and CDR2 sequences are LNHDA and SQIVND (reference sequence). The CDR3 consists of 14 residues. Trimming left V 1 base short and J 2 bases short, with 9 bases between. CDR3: CASSIGEGPYEQYF. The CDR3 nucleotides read TGTGCCAGTAGTATAGGGGAAGGCCCCTACGAGCAGTACTTC.

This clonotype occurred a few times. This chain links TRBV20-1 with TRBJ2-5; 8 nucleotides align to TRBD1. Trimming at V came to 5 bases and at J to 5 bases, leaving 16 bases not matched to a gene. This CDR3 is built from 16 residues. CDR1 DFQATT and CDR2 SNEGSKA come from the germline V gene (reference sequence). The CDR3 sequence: CSAPEPRQGKRETQYF. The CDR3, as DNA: TGCAGTGCTCCGGAACCGAGACAGGGGAAGAGGGAGACCCAGTACTTC.

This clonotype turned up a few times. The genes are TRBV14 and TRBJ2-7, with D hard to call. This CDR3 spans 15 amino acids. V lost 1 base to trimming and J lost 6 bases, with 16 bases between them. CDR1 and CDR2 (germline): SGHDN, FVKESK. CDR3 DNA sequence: TGTGCCAGCAGCCAAGCAACCGGTACTCCTTCCGAGCAGTACTTC. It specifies CASSQATGTPSEQYF.

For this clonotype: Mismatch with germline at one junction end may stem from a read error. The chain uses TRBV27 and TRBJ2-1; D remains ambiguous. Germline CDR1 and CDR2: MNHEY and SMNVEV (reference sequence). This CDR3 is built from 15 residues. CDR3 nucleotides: TGTGCCAGCAGTACCACGGAAGGATTCCAGCGTGAGCGGTTCTTC. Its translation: CASSTTEGFQRERFF.

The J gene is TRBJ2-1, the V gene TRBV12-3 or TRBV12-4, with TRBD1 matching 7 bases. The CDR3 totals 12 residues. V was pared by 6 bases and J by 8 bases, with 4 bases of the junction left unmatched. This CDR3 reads CASRGQSHEQFF. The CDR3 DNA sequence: TGTGCCAGCAGGGGACAGTCCCATGAGCAGTTCTTC.

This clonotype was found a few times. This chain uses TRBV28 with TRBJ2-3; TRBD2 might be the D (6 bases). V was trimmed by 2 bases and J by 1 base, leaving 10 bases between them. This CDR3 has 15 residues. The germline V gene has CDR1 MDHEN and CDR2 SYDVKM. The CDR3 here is CASSLQRAGTDTQYF. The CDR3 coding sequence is TGTGCCAGCAGTTTACAGCGGGCAGGCACAGATACGCAGTATTTT.

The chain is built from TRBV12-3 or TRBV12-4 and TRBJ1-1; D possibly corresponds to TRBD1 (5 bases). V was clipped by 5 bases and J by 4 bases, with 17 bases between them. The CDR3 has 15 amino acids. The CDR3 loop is CASSRDGLGPTEAFF. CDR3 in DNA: TGTGCCAGCAGTCGGGACGGCTTAGGTCCCACTGAAGCTTTCTTT.

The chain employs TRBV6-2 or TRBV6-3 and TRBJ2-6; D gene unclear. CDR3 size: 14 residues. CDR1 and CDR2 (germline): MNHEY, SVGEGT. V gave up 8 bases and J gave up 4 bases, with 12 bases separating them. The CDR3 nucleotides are TGTGCCAGCGGTTTACAAATCGGGGCCAACGTCCTGACTTTC. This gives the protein CASGLQIGANVLTF.

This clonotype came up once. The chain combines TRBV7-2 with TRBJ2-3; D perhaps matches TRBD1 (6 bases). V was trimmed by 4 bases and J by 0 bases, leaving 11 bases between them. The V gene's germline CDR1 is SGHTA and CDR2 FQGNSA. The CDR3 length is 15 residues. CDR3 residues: CASSSNRVSTDTQYF. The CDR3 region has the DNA TGTGCCAGCAGCTCCAACAGGGTGAGCACAGATACGCAGTATTTT.

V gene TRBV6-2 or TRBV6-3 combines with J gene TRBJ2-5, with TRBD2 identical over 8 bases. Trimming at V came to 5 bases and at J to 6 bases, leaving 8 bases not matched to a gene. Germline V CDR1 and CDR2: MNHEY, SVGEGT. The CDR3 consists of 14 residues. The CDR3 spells CASSTSGTRKTQYF. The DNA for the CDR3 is TGTGCCAGCAGTACATCCGGGACTAGGAAGACCCAGTACTTC.

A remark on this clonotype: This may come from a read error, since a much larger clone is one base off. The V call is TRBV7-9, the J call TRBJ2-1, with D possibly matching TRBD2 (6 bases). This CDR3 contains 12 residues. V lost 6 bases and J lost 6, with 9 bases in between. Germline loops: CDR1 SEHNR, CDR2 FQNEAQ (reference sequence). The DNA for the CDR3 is TGTGCCAGCAGTAGGGACTTCAATGAGCAGTTCTTC. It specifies CASSRDFNEQFF.

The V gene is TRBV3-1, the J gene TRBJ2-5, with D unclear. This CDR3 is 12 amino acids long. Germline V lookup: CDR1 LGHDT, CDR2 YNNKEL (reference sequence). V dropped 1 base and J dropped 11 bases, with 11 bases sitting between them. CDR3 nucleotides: TGTGCCAGCAGCCAAGTCGACAATGAGCAGTACTTC. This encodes CASSQVDNEQYF.

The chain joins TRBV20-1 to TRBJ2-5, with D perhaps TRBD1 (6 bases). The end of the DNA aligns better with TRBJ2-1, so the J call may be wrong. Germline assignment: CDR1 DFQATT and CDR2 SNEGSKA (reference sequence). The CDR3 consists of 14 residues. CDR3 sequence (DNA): TGCAGTGCTAGGACATCGGACAGTACAGAGACCCAGTTCTTC. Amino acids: CSARTSDSTETQFF.

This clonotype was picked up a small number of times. CDR3 region: CASSHEGAIQDTQYF. Written as DNA, the CDR3 is TGTGCCAGCAGCCACGAAGGGGCGATTCAAGATACGCAGTATTTT. The rearrangement joins TRBV3-1 to TRBJ2-3, with D tentatively TRBD1 (5 bases). Germline V gene lookup returns CDR1 LGHDT and CDR2 YNNKEL (reference sequence). The CDR3 loop spans 15 amino acids. Between the trimmed V and J ends, which lost 3 bases and 5 bases, there was a span of 15 bases.

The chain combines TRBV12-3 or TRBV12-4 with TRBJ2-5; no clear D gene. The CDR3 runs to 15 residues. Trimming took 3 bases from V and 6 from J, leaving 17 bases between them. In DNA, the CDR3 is TGTGCCAGCAGTTTTCAGGCGAGTCAAAGGCAGACCCAGTACTTC. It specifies CASSFQASQRQTQYF.

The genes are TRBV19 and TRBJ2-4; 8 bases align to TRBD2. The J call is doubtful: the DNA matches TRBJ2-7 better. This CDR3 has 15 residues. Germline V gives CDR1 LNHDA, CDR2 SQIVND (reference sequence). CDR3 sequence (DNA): TGTGCCAGTAGTATCCAGAGCGGGGGTCGGTACGAGCAGTACTTC. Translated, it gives CASSIQSGGRYEQYF.

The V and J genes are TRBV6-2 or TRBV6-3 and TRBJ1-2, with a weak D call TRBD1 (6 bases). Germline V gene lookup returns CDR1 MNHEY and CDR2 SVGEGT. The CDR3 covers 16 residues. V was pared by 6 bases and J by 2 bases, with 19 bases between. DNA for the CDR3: TGTGCCAGCAGCCGTGTTTTGTTAGGGGGAAACTATGGCTACACCTTC. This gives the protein CASSRVLLGGNYGYTF.

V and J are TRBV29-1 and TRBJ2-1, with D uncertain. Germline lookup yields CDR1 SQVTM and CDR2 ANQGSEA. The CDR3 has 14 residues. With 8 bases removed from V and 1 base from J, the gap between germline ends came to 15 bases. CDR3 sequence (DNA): TGCAGCTCCCCTGTCGCCCGTTCCTACAATGAGCAGTTCTTC. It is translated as CSSPVARSYNEQFF.

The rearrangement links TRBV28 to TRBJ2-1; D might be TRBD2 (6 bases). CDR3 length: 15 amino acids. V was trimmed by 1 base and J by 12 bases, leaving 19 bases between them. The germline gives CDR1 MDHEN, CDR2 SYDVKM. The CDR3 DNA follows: TGTGCCAGCAGTTTATTAGGGACTCACGACCTCGGGCAGTTCTTC. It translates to CASSLLGTHDLGQFF.

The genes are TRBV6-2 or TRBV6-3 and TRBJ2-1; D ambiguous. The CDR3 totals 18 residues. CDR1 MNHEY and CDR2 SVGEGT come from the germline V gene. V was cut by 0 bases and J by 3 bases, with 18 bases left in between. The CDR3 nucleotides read TGTGCCAGCAGTTACTCGATGGACCGCAGAGGTAGCTACAATGAGCAGTTCTTC. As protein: CASSYSMDRRGSYNEQFF.

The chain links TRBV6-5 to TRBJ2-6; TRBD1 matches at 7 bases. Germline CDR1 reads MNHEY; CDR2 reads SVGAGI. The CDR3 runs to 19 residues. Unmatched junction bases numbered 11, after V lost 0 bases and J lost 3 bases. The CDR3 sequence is CASSYSQGLLRDGANVLTF. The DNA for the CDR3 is TGTGCCAGCAGTTACTCACAGGGGTTGCTCAGGGATGGGGCCAACGTCCTGACTTTC.